Shown below are 8 T cell receptor beta chains from a single sample sequenced in a study of OX40 agonist ivuxolimab in advanced cancers. Using immunoSEQ multiplex PCR, the repertoire was profiled, and TCRdb retains in-frame clones only, with some absent. The sample carries roughly 72,000 clones, about 94% recorded once. Sequencing used CD4+ or CD8+ T cells sorted from blood, obtained in a trial of the OX40 agonist ivuxolimab. These receptors were taken from an adult with an advanced solid tumor such as melanoma, head and neck, liver or kidney cancer.

The chain combines TRBV19 with TRBJ2-5; TRBD2 aligns across 10 bases. The CDR3 spans 14 residues. CDR1 and CDR2 (germline): LNHDA, SQIVND (reference sequence). Germline trimming cut 5 bases from V and 6 bases from J; bases unmatched to any gene: 6. CDR3 nucleotide sequence: TGTGCCAGTAGTTTAGCTAGCGGGGGAAAGACCCAGTACTTC. Protein product: CASSLASGGKTQYF. The whole variable domain, filled in from reference TRBV19 and TRBJ2-5, reads DGGITQSPKYLFRKEGQNVTLSCEQNLNHDAMYWYRQDPGQGLRLIYYSQIVNDFQKGDIAEGYSVSREKKESFPLTVTSAQKNPTAFYLCASSLASGGKTQYFGPGTRLLVL.

The J gene is TRBJ2-7, the V gene TRBV13, with D unclear. The CDR3 totals 13 residues. CDR1 PRHDT and CDR2 FYEKMQ come from the germline V gene (reference sequence). V shed 0 bases and J shed 1 base, with 4 bases lying between them. CDR3: CASSLGPSYEQYF. In nucleotides, the CDR3 is TGTGCCAGCAGCTTAGGACCGTCCTACGAGCAGTACTTC.

J is TRBJ2-7 and V is TRBV4-1, with unresolved D. The V gene lost 0 bases and the J gene lost 8 bases, with 11 bases spanning the gap. CDR3 length equals 13 residues. Per germline, CDR1 MGHRA and CDR2 YSYEKL. The CDR3 protein is CASSQDLSRKQYF. The CDR3 bases are TGCGCCAGCAGCCAAGATTTATCCCGCAAGCAGTACTTC.

The chain is built from TRBV27 and TRBJ1-1; a possible D gene is TRBD1 (6 bases). Germline-derived CDR1 and CDR2 are MNHEY and SMNVEV (reference sequence). Trimming cost V 2 bases and J 4 bases, with 11 bases left between them. The CDR3 length is 14 residues. This CDR3 is CASSLGGAGTEAFF. CDR3 sequence (DNA): TGTGCCAGCAGTTTAGGGGGGGCGGGCACTGAAGCTTTCTTT.

CDR3 amino acids: CASSQDGLGATEQYF. The CDR3 nucleotides read TGCGCCAGCAGCCAAGATGGACTAGGCGCTACAGAGCAGTACTTC. The chain couples TRBV4-1 to TRBJ2-7, with 7 positions matching TRBD2. Germline values: CDR1 MGHRA, CDR2 YSYEKL. This CDR3 comprises 15 residues. V was clipped by 0 bases and J by 7 bases; unmatched bases: 9.

This chain uses TRBV5-1 with TRBJ1-2; 7 positions match TRBD1. V gave up 3 bases and J gave up 8 bases; unmatched junction bases: 7. The CDR3 is 13 residues long. Germline V lookup: CDR1 SGHRS, CDR2 YFSETQ. Here the CDR3 reads CASSSRGSGGYTF. The CDR3 region has the DNA TGCGCCAGCAGCTCCAGGGGGTCGGGCGGCTACACCTTC.

This clone was seen just once. V is TRBV4-1 and J is TRBJ2-1; 10 bases are a match to TRBD2. CDR1 and CDR2 (germline): MGHRA, YSYEKL. After removal of 0 bases from V and 1 base from J, the junction contained 6 bases not matched to a gene. The CDR3 has 18 residues. DNA of the CDR3: TGCGCCAGCAGCCAAGAGGGGGCTAGCGGGAGTTCCTACAATGAGCAGTTCTTC. Residues: CASSQEGASGSSYNEQFF.

The chain uses TRBV19 and TRBJ2-7, with unresolved D. V lost 3 bases and J 2 bases, leaving 8 bases between the germline ends. The CDR3 spans 13 residues. Germline values: CDR1 LNHDA, CDR2 SQIVND (reference sequence). CDR3: CASSMAAAYEQYF. The DNA for the CDR3 is TGTGCCAGTAGTATGGCTGCCGCCTACGAGCAGTACTTC.